Each of the 3 T cell receptor beta chains below was sequenced from the same sample in a study of T cell repertoires in cytomegalovirus infection (dated by TCRdb to the late 2010s). Sequenced on an Illumina HiSeq 1500. TCRdb reran the public reads through fastp at Q25 and MiXCR, keeping productive beta chains. CDR3 protein duplicates are merged, each entry listing the most common genes and DNA. The sample table lists approximately 600,000 distinct CDR3 sequences, roughly 42% of them with a count of one. The leading ten clones occupy 48% of the sample. In light of the paper, this sample's treatment or condition label describes: in vitro stimulation with specific CMV peptide epitopes to enrich CMV-specific T cells. These receptors' antigens are unknown. Sequenced here: cultured PBMCs, sampled from culture after CMV antigen stimulation. The receptors here all came from a human donor in good health (CMV status not recorded). Some clones in this sample may be carry-over from other donors' samples.

This clonotype occurred a few times. The CDR3 DNA follows: TGTGCCAGCAGCACCGCCGCCGTTGCGGGACAAGAGACCCAGTACTTC. It translates to CASSTAAVAGQETQYF. The chain links TRBV7-2 to TRBJ2-5; weak D call: TRBD2 (6 bases). The CDR3 length is 16 residues. Looked up from germline, CDR1 is SGHTA and CDR2 is FQGNSA. V shed 5 bases and J shed 2 bases, with 18 bases lying between them.

The chain employs TRBV7-2 and TRBJ2-1; D perhaps matches TRBD1 (6 bases). CDR3 length: 15 residues. Germline assignment: CDR1 SGHTA and CDR2 FQGNSA. V shed 5 bases and J shed 7 bases, with 18 bases lying between them. The CDR3 sequence: CASSDQGFGSNEQFF. The CDR3 DNA is TGTGCCAGCAGCGATCAGGGGTTCGGTTCAAATGAGCAGTTCTTC.

This chain links TRBV20-1 with TRBJ2-5, with TRBD1 identical over 10 bases. Trimming at V came to 6 bases and at J to 4 bases, leaving 5 bases not matched to a gene. The CDR3 runs 13 residues. Germline loops: CDR1 DFQATT, CDR2 SNEGSKA (reference sequence). The CDR3 here is CSAWDRGGETQYF. DNA for the CDR3: TGCAGTGCCTGGGACAGGGGAGGAGAGACCCAGTACTTC.